This is a list of T cell receptor beta chains from one sample in a study of blood T cell repertoires in COVID-19. Here immunoSEQ multiplex PCR was the method, and the copy in TCRdb shows in-frame clones only, minus some. The sample consists of roughly 190,000 clones, 82% of them appearing once. The sequenced material came from PBMCs or T cells enriched from blood (not recorded which). The receptors derive from a woman aged 55 to 70 with acute COVID-19. CDR3s leave out the opening cysteine and the closing phenylalanine or tryptophan. Size is stated for part of the rows, as once, few or many counts, or as a class when the clone is expanded.

clone_size v_call cdr3_aa
- TRBV5-1 ASSLGSYGTDTQY
- TRBV7-2 ASSLQGGSSYNEQF
- TRBV27 ASSSQPSGHPDTQY
once TRBV27 ASSLGGDTEAF
- TRBV10-3 AISEGSGITTEAF
few TRBV24-1 ATSDSGRTEAF
- TRBV18 ASSVAGTDSNQPQH
- TRBV30 AWEQGTSQPQH
- TRBV30 AWEEGLASLDTQY
- TRBV7-2 ASSPGTGRGNQPQH
- TRBV4-2 ASSQSSTSGGYTGELF
- TRBV27 ASRDSPNEKLF
- TRBV4-1 ASRGGVGMY
- TRBV4-3 ASSQDPSPSNEQF
- TRBV5-1 ASSLSKGQGISNYGYT
few TRBV7-9 ASSLLRAGSSGNTIY
- TRBV6-2/TRBV6-3 ASSYSSAHGYT
- TRBV10-3 AISESRLVETQY
- TRBV7-8 ACGTMNTEAF
- TRBV7-8 ASSFRPGADTQY
- TRBV28 ASSPHGQAYEQY
once TRBV4-3 ASSPRLLTAANTGELF
- TRBV19 ATGQGRSISYGYT
- TRBV12-3/TRBV12-4 ASSGLGELF
- TRBV5-1 ASSLQGADLETQY
few TRBV19 ASSTRDFGDTQY
- TRBV3-1/TRBV3-2 ASSQEDRGYEQY
- TRBV7-9 ASSSGGRDQETQY
- TRBV6-5 ASSYRGSYNSPLH
- TRBV19 ASSKGLAGYGELF
few TRBV18 ASSTTGGSYGYT
many TRBV27 ASHSSGTGQF
- TRBV7-9 ASSLGAGANNIEETQY
few TRBV6-1 ASSEGTGAGYGYT
- TRBV13 ASSLVARGQFNSPLH
- TRBV24-1 ATRREVSDTQY
- TRBV29-1 SVDVLAGGRSDIQY
- TRBV6-5 ASSPNSIRPYEQY
- TRBV5-1 ASSLEGGRIADEQF
- TRBV19 ASSRTAVGGYTDTQY
many TRBV2 ASSAPRGSYEQY
- TRBV20-1 RPGAVDGYT
- TRBV10-3 AISVAGGSDTQY
- TRBV19 ASTSQDYPHIGGYT
few TRBV6-5 ASRETGIYGYT
- TRBV7-2 ASLEGLSYNEQF
- TRBV25-1 ASSDTRTGETYGYT
- TRBV19 ASSMWQGGETQY
- TRBV7-2 ASSPHLTRAKNIQY
once TRBV6-5 ASRDPRGQGDTQY
- TRBV7-9 ASSLAKGAEAF
- TRBV5-4 ASSLDWRSTDTQY
- TRBV5-4 ASSFGGVYNEQF
few TRBV7-9 ASSLLPSGGDTQY
once TRBV19 ASKGSGNQPQH
- TRBV4-2 ASSADRSNEQF
- TRBV7-2 ASSFSGGHNEQF
few TRBV7-2 ASSTTSGPTYEQY